This T cell receptor beta chain was identified in a study of shared clonotypes between healthy human individuals. In the case of this clone: No antigen is known for it.

Some clones are missing from TCRdb's copy, which holds only in-frame ones; the method was immunoSEQ multiplex PCR. Among approximately 2.5 million clones, more than 80% were seen once, and the ten largest hold around 0.15%. Germline CDR1 reads SEHNR; CDR2 reads FQNEAQ (reference sequence). The CDR3 extends over 17 amino acids. V dropped 1 base and J dropped 1; count of bases not matched to a gene: 7. Study-wide findings and caveats: Despite large depth, sorted-subset datasets appeared incompletely sequenced. Generation probabilities of non-shared clonotypes were lower (relative to those shared by all four donors). Researchers sampled blood only, noting tissue repertoires likely differ.

The V call is TRBV7-9, the J call TRBJ1-1; TRBD1 agrees at 9 bases. Specimen: naive CD4+ T cells sorted from blood. Subset given: CD45RA+ positively selected. The sequence derives from a man aged 18 to 29 in good health. CDR3 sequence reads: CASSLEGQGIWNTEAFF. Written as DNA, the CDR3 is TGTGCCAGCAGCTTAGAGGGACAGGGAATATGGAACACTGAAGCTTTCTTT.